This entry lists 24 T cell receptor beta chains sequenced from one sample in a study of shared clonotypes between healthy human individuals. The repertoire was sequenced with immunoSEQ multiplex PCR; TCRdb's copy has only in-frame clones and lacks some. The sample records roughly 2.6 million clones, approximately 94% being singletons. The sample taken for sequencing was naive CD4+ T cells sorted from blood. The subset is: CD45RA+ positively selected. The receptor set was obtained from a man younger than 35 in good health.

The rearrangement uses TRBV25-1 and TRBJ1-1, with a weak D call TRBD1 (5 bases). This CDR3 has 13 residues. From germline, CDR1 is MGHDK and CDR2 SYGVNS. With 7 bases removed from V and 1 base from J, the gap between germline ends came to 10 bases. This CDR3 is CASTRQGNTEAFF. CDR3 coding DNA: TGTGCCAGCACCCGCCAGGGGAACACTGAAGCTTTCTTT.

Details on this clone: The germline gene is not matched at one end of the junction; a read error may be the cause. The chain employs TRBV19 and TRBJ1-5, with TRBD1 as a possible D gene (5 bases). CDR1 and CDR2 (germline): LNHDA, SQIVND (reference sequence). The CDR3 runs to 15 residues. This CDR3 reads CASSRGMGSSQPQHF. CDR3 sequence (DNA): TGTGCCAGTAGTAGGGGGATGGGGAGCAGTCAGCCCCAGCATTTT. Complete variable domain (other parts from reference TRBV19 and TRBJ1-5): DGGITQSPKYLFRKEGQNVTLSCEQNLNHDAMYWYRQDPGQGLRLIYYSQIVNDFQKGDIAEGYSVSREKKESFPLTVTSAQKNPTAFYLCASSRGMGSSQPQHFGDGTRLSIL.

The V gene is TRBV5-4, the J gene TRBJ2-3; 8 nucleotides line up with TRBD2. Germline trimming cut 0 bases from V and 6 bases from J; bases unmatched to any gene: 6. In germline, CDR1 is SGHNT, CDR2 YYREEE (reference sequence). The CDR3 is 15 residues long. Here the CDR3 DNA reads TGTGCCAGCAGCTTGGAGCGGGGGCTCCCCGATACGCAGTATTTT. Protein: CASSLERGLPDTQYF. The full variable domain, completed using reference TRBV5-4 and TRBJ2-3, is ETGVTQSPTHLIKTRGQQVTLRCSSQSGHNTVSWYQQALGQGPQFIFQYYREEENGRGNFPPRFSGLQFPNYSSELNVNALELDDSALYLCASSLERGLPDTQYFGPGTRLTVL.

The chain has TRBV2 and TRBJ2-7; D is possibly TRBD2 (6 bases). The CDR3 covers 13 residues. V lost 4 bases and J 1 base, leaving 8 bases between the germline ends. Germline assignment: CDR1 SNHLY and CDR2 FYNNEI. The CDR3 nucleotides read TGTGCCAGCAGTGTAGCGGAGTCCTACGAGCAGTACTTC. This sequence encodes CASSVAESYEQYF. Together with reference TRBV2 and TRBJ2-7, the CDR3 gives the full variable domain: EPEVTQTPSHQVTQMGQEVILRCVPISNHLYFYWYRQILGQKVEFLVSFYNNEISEKSEIFDDQFSVERPDGSNFTLKIRSTKLEDSAMYFCASSVAESYEQYFGPGTRLTVT.

This clone showed up just once. V and J are TRBV28 and TRBJ2-2; D may be TRBD1 (5 bases). In germline, CDR1 is MDHEN, CDR2 SYDVKM. V lost 1 base and J 0 bases, leaving 9 bases between the germline ends. CDR3 length equals 16 residues. The CDR3 DNA reads TGTGCCAGCAGTTTATACAGGTGGGCGAACACCGGGGAGCTGTTTTTT. Translating gives CASSLYRWANTGELFF.

With regard to this clone: This CDR3 is also generated by other DNA sequences in the sample. The rearrangement links TRBV11-2 to TRBJ2-7; D not certain. Trimming cost V 1 base and J 1 base, with 8 bases left between them. CDR1 SGHAT and CDR2 FQNNGV come from the germline V gene. This CDR3 has 14 residues. DNA for the CDR3: TGTGCCAGCAGCTTAGTTACCGGGTCCTACGAGCAGTACTTC. Encoded protein: CASSLVTGSYEQYF.

In the case of this clone: The same CDR3 also results from other DNA sequences found in this sample. The chain links TRBV18 to TRBJ2-1, with D perhaps TRBD2 (5 bases). Germline V gene sequence: CDR1 KGHSH, CDR2 LQKENI. The CDR3 spans 13 residues. Trimming left V 3 bases short and J 8 bases short, with 11 bases between. CDR3 DNA sequence: TGTGCCAGCTCACCCCGGCGGGTGGATGAGCAGTTCTTC. Encoded protein: CASSPRRVDEQFF.

The chain employs TRBV10-3 and TRBJ2-1; the match to TRBD2 covers 7 bases. Germline V lookup: CDR1 ENHRY, CDR2 SYGVKD. Trimming cost V 4 bases and J 4 bases; bases outside gene matches: 4. There are 14 residues in the CDR3. CDR3 bases: TGTGCCATCAGTGGATCTAGCGGATACAATGAGCAGTTCTTC. Its protein product is CAISGSSGYNEQFF.

J is TRBJ2-7 and V is TRBV19, with 8 bases aligning to TRBD1. The germline CDR1 and CDR2 sequences are LNHDA and SQIVND (reference sequence). This CDR3 comprises 14 residues. V shed 5 bases, J shed 6 bases, and the junction held 9 bases outside the gene matches. CDR3 nucleotides: TGTGCCAGTAGTCCGGACAGGGCGGAGTCCGAGCAGTACTTC. Its protein product is CASSPDRAESEQYF.

This sequence joins TRBV5-1 and TRBJ2-4; the D is unclear. Germline V CDR1 and CDR2: SGHRS, YFSETQ. Trimming pared 0 bases from V and 7 bases from J, leaving 11 bases between. The CDR3 extends over 14 amino acids. For the CDR3, the DNA is TGCGCCAGCAGCTTGGTGGCAGGAACGAACATTCAGTACTTC. Encoded protein: CASSLVAGTNIQYF.

V is TRBV9 and J is TRBJ2-7; tentatively, D is TRBD2 (7 bases). Germline CDR1 reads SGDLS; CDR2 reads YYNGEE. Trimming pared 0 bases from V and 7 bases from J, leaving 20 bases between. This CDR3 comprises 16 residues. The CDR3 loop reads CASSVVGIGGHDEQYF. Here the CDR3 DNA reads TGTGCCAGCAGCGTAGTCGGAATCGGGGGGCACGATGAGCAGTACTTC.

V gene TRBV7-9 combines with J gene TRBJ1-4; D is perhaps TRBD1 (6 bases). Germline CDR1 SEHNR, CDR2 FQNEAQ (reference sequence). V was trimmed by 8 bases and J by 8 bases, leaving 15 bases between them. The CDR3 covers 13 residues. In DNA, the CDR3 is TGTGCCAGCGGTAGGACAGTGGCGGAAAAACTGTTTTTT. Protein sequence: CASGRTVAEKLFF.

Points on this clone: In the same sample, other DNA sequences code for this CDR3. The CDR3 DNA sequence: TGCGCCAGCAGCCGGGGGTTGGACTATGGCTACACCTTC. Its protein is CASSRGLDYGYTF. The chain is built from TRBV4-1 and TRBJ1-2, with D maybe TRBD1 (5 bases). CDR1 MGHRA and CDR2 YSYEKL come from the germline V gene. Deletions cut 4 bases from V and 3 bases from J, with 9 bases between. The CDR3 runs 13 residues.

This chain uses TRBV6-6 with TRBJ2-7, with 11 bases matching TRBD1. The CDR3 contains 13 residues. Germline V gives CDR1 MNHNY, CDR2 SVGAGI (reference sequence). Trimming cost V 6 bases and J 6 bases; bases outside gene matches: 4. CDR3 amino acids: CASRRGQGVEQYF. The CDR3 DNA is TGTGCCAGCAGGCGGGGACAGGGGGTCGAGCAGTACTTC.

The rearrangement links TRBV2 to TRBJ2-7; 12 nucleotides align to TRBD2. This CDR3 spans 15 amino acids. Trimming took 1 base from V and 6 from J; bases not matched to a gene: 4. Germline V lookup: CDR1 SNHLY, CDR2 FYNNEI. The CDR3 spells CASSEGTSGISEQYF. The CDR3 DNA sequence: TGTGCCAGCAGTGAAGGGACTAGCGGGATAAGCGAGCAGTACTTC.

Concerning this clone: Other DNA sequences within the sample encode an identical CDR3. The chain joins TRBV5-1 to TRBJ2-5; D unclear. Trimming shortened V by 0 bases and J by 5 bases, and 8 bases separated the two germline ends. The CDR3 runs 13 residues. Germline assignment: CDR1 SGHRS and CDR2 YFSETQ. In DNA form, the CDR3 reads TGCGCCAGCAGCTTGGGAGGAATGGAGACCCAGTACTTC. Protein: CASSLGGMETQYF.

As for this clone: The identical CDR3 is also encoded by other nucleotide sequences in the sample. The rearrangement uses TRBV11-2 and TRBJ2-5, with D hard to call. CDR1 is SGHAT and CDR2 is FQNNGV in the germline V gene. This CDR3 has 13 residues. Trimming took 5 bases from V and 3 from J, leaving 10 bases between them. The CDR3 is CASSRDREETQYF. CDR3 nucleotides: TGTGCCAGCAGCCGAGATAGAGAAGAGACCCAGTACTTC.

V usage is TRBV6-5 and J usage is TRBJ2-7, with TRBD1 matching 9 bases. The V gene's germline CDR1 is MNHEY and CDR2 SVGAGI. This CDR3 has 13 amino acids. Unmatched junction bases numbered 5, after V lost 6 bases and J lost 5 bases. The CDR3 loop reads CASSSGTGNEQYF. The CDR3 nucleotides are TGTGCCAGCAGCTCCGGGACAGGGAACGAGCAGTACTTC.

The chain recombines TRBV7-6 with TRBJ1-6; tentatively, D is TRBD1 (6 bases). V was clipped by 1 base and J by 7 bases, with 8 bases between them. The CDR3 spans 14 residues. The germline V gene encodes CDR1 SGHVS and CDR2 FNYEAQ. Here the CDR3 reads CASSLDRENSPLHF. The CDR3 nucleotides are TGTGCCAGCAGCTTAGACAGGGAAAATTCACCCCTCCACTTT.

The chain employs TRBV7-8 and TRBJ1-6, with D unclear. The germline V gene has CDR1 SGHVS and CDR2 FQNEAQ. V was cut by 3 bases and J by 0 bases, with 12 bases left in between. The CDR3 is 17 residues long. CDR3 DNA sequence: TGTGCCAGCAGCTTCAGGCTTGGGAGCTCCTATAATTCACCCCTCCACTTT. This sequence encodes CASSFRLGSSYNSPLHF. Using reference TRBV7-8 and TRBJ1-6 for the parts outside the CDR3, the full variable domain is GAGVSQSPRYKVAKRGQDVALRCDPISGHVSLFWYQQALGQGPEFLTYFQNEAQLDKSGLPSDRFFAERPEGSVSTLKIQRTQQEDSAVYLCASSFRLGSSYNSPLHFGNGTRLTVT.

Regarding this clone: The same CDR3 arises from other DNA sequences in this sample as well. The chain employs TRBV5-8 and TRBJ2-3; perhaps D is TRBD1 or TRBD2 (6 bases each). From germline, CDR1 is SGHTS and CDR2 YDEGEE. Trimming shortened V by 0 bases and J by 0 bases, and 8 bases separated the two germline ends. CDR3 length equals 15 residues. CDR3 sequence reads: CASSLGGASTDTQYF. For the CDR3, the DNA is TGTGCCAGCAGCTTGGGGGGGGCAAGCACAGATACGCAGTATTTT.

The chain joins TRBV7-6 to TRBJ2-2; the match to TRBD1 covers 8 bases. The CDR3 totals 15 residues. CDR1 and CDR2 (germline): SGHVS, FNYEAQ. V trimming: 5 bases; J trimming: 5 bases; junction bases outside the gene matches: 7. CDR3 nucleotide sequence: TGTGCCAGCAGCCTGACAGGGGAAAGGACCGGGGAGCTGTTTTTT. Amino acid sequence: CASSLTGERTGELFF.

The chain links TRBV28 to TRBJ1-1, with D possibly being TRBD1 (6 bases). Trimming removed 5 bases from V and 4 bases from J, with 20 bases in between. Germline lookup yields CDR1 MDHEN and CDR2 SYDVKM. This CDR3 spans 16 amino acids. CDR3 region: CASSEPGQSILTEAFF. The DNA of the CDR3 is TGTGCCAGCAGTGAACCGGGACAATCGATTCTCACTGAAGCTTTCTTT.

This chain connects TRBV7-6 to TRBJ1-5; TRBD1 agrees at 8 bases. Germline V CDR1 and CDR2: SGHVS, FNYEAQ. The CDR3 runs to 16 residues. J lost 0 bases, V lost 6 bases, and 7 bases had no gene match. The CDR3 DNA follows: TGTGCCAGCAGTACCGGGACAGGACCTAGCAATCAGCCCCAGCATTTT. The encoded protein is CASSTGTGPSNQPQHF. Combining the CDR3 with reference TRBV7-6 and TRBJ1-5 gives the whole variable domain GAGVSQSPRYKVTKRGQDVALRCDPISGHVSLYWYRQALGQGPEFLTYFNYEAQQDKSGLPNDRFSAERPEGSISTLTIQRTEQRDSAMYRCASSTGTGPSNQPQHFGDGTRLSIL.